This TCR beta chain was recovered during a study of neurological immune-mediated disorders. Overall study: The study included around 35 multiple sclerosis patients, some 31 relapsing-remitting and 3 secondary progressive.

Germline V gene sequence: CDR1 SQVTM, CDR2 ANQGSEA. The trim removed 5 bases at V and 1 base at J, leaving 4 bases unmatched. CDR3 length equals 13 residues. Many counts were recorded for this clonotype. Antigen unknown. Study conclusions and caveats: The expanded clones of different subjects shared no CDR3 amino acid sequences (suggesting private repertoires in all groups). Multiple sclerosis, the disease with the least TCR clonal expansion, fell below healthy controls, whereas HTLV-1-associated myelopathy showed the most.

Synthesis of cDNA was accomplished via 5'RACE employing 10-nucleotide random UMIs. Each CDR3 protein is one row after TCRdb ran MiXCR on the 5' RACE reads. There are about 120,000 distinct CDR3 sequences in the sample; 3% to 3.5% occur only once, and 1% to 1.5% lies in the top ten. The clonotype was recovered from a woman under 40 with multiple sclerosis. Sequences were obtained from PBMCs. The chain links TRBV29-1 to TRBJ2-5; 7 bases agree with TRBD2. CDR3 loop: CSVFSGGQETQYF. The CDR3 DNA follows: TGCAGCGTTTTTTCGGGAGGCCAAGAGACCCAGTACTTC.